One and the same sample provided the 21 T cell receptor beta chains below, sequenced in a study of human T cells and chemical hapten exposure. Each CDR3 protein gets one entry after TCRdb re-called the RACE reads with MiXCR. The sample yields approximately 90,000 distinct CDR3 sequences, around 9% seen once. Indicated time point: healthy volunteer bleed at 2 weeks. It was from unfractionated whole blood that total RNA was extracted. Sequencing was carried out using whole blood. All receptors derive from a female donor in good health. Some clones in this sample may be carry-over from other donors' samples.

This clonotype was counted many times. The V and J genes are TRBV20-1 and TRBJ2-1, with TRBD2 matching 11 bases. The length of the CDR3 is 13 residues. V shed 1 base, J shed 7 bases, and the junction held 0 bases outside the gene matches. The germline V gene has CDR1 DFQATT and CDR2 SNEGSKA (reference sequence). The CDR3 here is CSARGLAGNEQFF. The CDR3, as DNA: TGCAGTGCTAGAGGACTAGCGGGGAATGAGCAGTTCTTC.

This clonotype was observed many times. The rearrangement links TRBV6-1 to TRBJ1-2; D remains unclear. CDR3 length equals 12 residues. CDR1 is MNHNS and CDR2 is SASEGT in the germline V gene. The V end lost 4 bases, the J end lost 4 bases, and 7 bases lay between the germline ends. CDR3: CASSGSTYGYTF. The DNA for the CDR3 is TGTGCCAGCAGTGGTAGCACCTATGGCTACACCTTC.

This clonotype has more than one count but fewer than ten. The V gene is TRBV23-1, the J gene TRBJ2-1; the match to TRBD2 covers 8 bases. TRBV23-1 is identified as an open reading frame with a role that is uncertain. V lost 2 bases, J lost 6 bases, and 6 bases stayed unmatched. The CDR3 extends over 15 amino acids. DNA for the CDR3: TGCGCCAGCAGTCAACCAGCGGGAGTAATCAATGAGCAGTTCTTC. As protein: CASSQPAGVINEQFF.

This clonotype was seen only a few times. The J gene is TRBJ1-6, the V gene TRBV5-1; 9 nucleotides align to TRBD1. The length of the CDR3 is 14 residues. Germline V lookup: CDR1 SGHRS, CDR2 YFSETQ. Trimming cost V 4 bases and J 7 bases; bases outside gene matches: 3. CDR3 region: CASSPDRGNSPLHF. In DNA form, the CDR3 reads TGCGCCAGCAGCCCTGACAGGGGGAATTCACCCCTCCACTTT.

In its sample, this clonotype was seen many times. This chain connects TRBV12-5 to TRBJ2-5; 8 positions match TRBD1. This CDR3 region has 13 residues. Germline values: CDR1 LGHNT, CDR2 FRNRAP. The V segment lost 5 bases and the J segment 2 bases; nucleotides outside the gene matches: 1. CDR3 nucleotide sequence: TGTGCTAGTGGTAGACAGGGGCAAGAGACCCAGTACTTC. It is translated as CASGRQGQETQYF.

In its sample, this clonotype was seen a few times. This chain connects TRBV28 to TRBJ1-1; the D is unclear. Germline assignment: CDR1 MDHEN and CDR2 SYDVKM. The CDR3 consists of 12 residues. V dropped 7 bases and J dropped 3 bases, with 9 bases sitting between them. Here the CDR3 reads CASTIADTEAFF. The CDR3, as DNA: TGTGCCAGCACCATCGCCGACACTGAAGCTTTCTTT.

The chain joins TRBV5-1 to TRBJ2-7, with 10 bases matching TRBD2. V was pared by 2 bases and J by 2 bases, with 1 base of the junction left unmatched. The CDR3 covers 14 residues. In germline, CDR1 is SGHRS, CDR2 YFSETQ. The CDR3 nucleotides are TGCGCCAGCAGCTTAGCGGGAGGGACCTACGAGCAGTACTTC. The encoded protein is CASSLAGGTYEQYF.

This clonotype was counted only a few times. This chain links TRBV3-1 with TRBJ1-2; possible D gene TRBD1, 5 bases. Germline V lookup: CDR1 LGHDT, CDR2 YNNKEL (reference sequence). V dropped 1 base and J dropped 10 bases, with 10 bases sitting between them. This CDR3 comprises 12 residues. The chain's CDR3 is CASSQAGGVYTF. CDR3 DNA: TGTGCCAGCAGCCAAGCTGGAGGGGTCTACACCTTC.

This clonotype was observed at least ten times. The chain carries TRBV30 and TRBJ2-3; 7 nucleotides match TRBD2. After removal of 0 bases from V and 3 bases from J, the junction contained 9 bases not matched to a gene. The CDR3 totals 16 residues. The germline CDR1 and CDR2 sequences are GTSNPN and SVGIG (reference sequence). As DNA, the CDR3 is TGTGCCTGGAGTGTACGGTGGCTAGCGGCAACAGATACGCAGTATTTT. It is translated as CAWSVRWLAATDTQYF.

The chain uses TRBV29-1 and TRBJ2-6; 9 bases are a match to TRBD1. Germline V lookup: CDR1 SQVTM, CDR2 ANQGSEA. V gave up 1 base and J gave up 0 bases; unmatched junction bases: 4. This CDR3 is 17 amino acids long. Written as DNA, the CDR3 is TGCAGCGTTGAAGGGGACAGGGCATCCTCTGGGGCCAACGTCCTGACTTTC. As protein: CSVEGDRASSGANVLTF.

The V and J genes are TRBV20-1 and TRBJ2-3; 11 bases match TRBD2. The V gene end was trimmed by 6 bases and the J gene end by 1 base; junction bases not matched to a gene: 15. The CDR3 is 18 residues long. CDR1 DFQATT and CDR2 SNEGSKA come from the germline V gene (reference sequence). The CDR3 nucleotides read TGCAGTGCCTTACGATTAGCGGGAGGGCCGGGAGGCACAGATACGCAGTATTTT. It is translated as CSALRLAGGPGGTDTQYF.

The gene calls are TRBV6-6 and TRBJ1-1, with 7 nucleotides matching TRBD1. Losses at the gene ends were 6 bases for V and 4 bases for J; bases not matched to a gene: 5. The CDR3 is made up of 13 amino acids. Germline values: CDR1 MNHNY, CDR2 SVGAGI (reference sequence). The CDR3 loop is CASSRQGSTEAFF. CDR3 bases: TGTGCCAGCAGCCGACAGGGAAGCACTGAAGCTTTCTTT.

In this sample, this clonotype turned up many times. The V and J genes are TRBV29-1 and TRBJ1-4; no firm D call. CDR1 is SQVTM, CDR2 ANQGSEA, per germline. Trimming cost V 8 bases and J 8 bases, with 18 bases left between them. This CDR3 region has 13 residues. Here the CDR3 DNA reads TGCAGCCCGAAACCTGGTCTCCGGGAAAAACTGTTTTTT. Translated, it gives CSPKPGLREKLFF.

This chain connects TRBV29-1 to TRBJ2-1; unclear D gene. Germline V gene lookup returns CDR1 SQVTM and CDR2 ANQGSEA. This CDR3 has 15 residues. Trimming pared 4 bases from V and 0 bases from J, leaving 13 bases between. CDR3 coding DNA: TGCAGCGTTGCCCCTCGGGTGAGCTCCTACAATGAGCAGTTCTTC. Its translation is CSVAPRVSSYNEQFF.

This sequence joins TRBV19 and TRBJ2-7; 8 positions agree with TRBD1. Trimming at V came to 5 bases and at J to 2 bases, leaving 5 bases not matched to a gene. The CDR3 totals 14 residues. The germline V gene encodes CDR1 LNHDA and CDR2 SQIVND (reference sequence). The CDR3 DNA reads as TGTGCCAGTAGTGGACGGGACAGGACCTACGAGCAGTACTTC. This translates into CASSGRDRTYEQYF.

The chain employs TRBV5-1 and TRBJ2-1; TRBD2 matches at 12 bases. The CDR3 is made up of 14 amino acids. V shed 0 bases and J 12 bases; nucleotides not matched to a gene: 4. CDR1 SGHRS and CDR2 YFSETQ come from the germline V gene. Here the CDR3 reads CASSLGTSGKAQFF. The CDR3 nucleotides read TGCGCCAGCAGCTTGGGGACTAGCGGGAAGGCGCAGTTCTTC.

The table lists this clonotype with a few counts. This sequence joins TRBV11-3 and TRBJ2-1, with 7 positions matching TRBD1. V was pared by 5 bases and J by 6 bases, with 10 bases of the junction left unmatched. This CDR3 contains 15 residues. Germline V gene sequence: CDR1 SGHNT, CDR2 YENEEA. CDR3 in DNA: TGTGCCAGCAGCCTCACCCCGACAGGGCCCAATGAGCAGTTCTTC. Translating it yields CASSLTPTGPNEQFF.

At least ten counts were recorded for this clonotype. The chain carries TRBV6-1 and TRBJ2-3, with 7 bases lining up with TRBD1. CDR1 is MNHNS and CDR2 is SASEGT in the germline V gene. The V gene end was trimmed by 6 bases and the J gene end by 2 bases; junction bases not matched to a gene: 11. The CDR3 is 16 amino acids. CDR3 in DNA: TGTGCCAGCAGGGGTTCCGGGACAGACTTCACAGATACGCAGTATTTT. The encoded protein is CASRGSGTDFTDTQYF.

This clonotype was detected many times. CDR3 amino acids: CASSPAGASTDTQYF. The DNA of the CDR3 is TGTGCCAGCAGCCCGGCGGGAGCTAGTACAGATACGCAGTATTTT. The chain uses TRBV9 and TRBJ2-3; 7 positions agree with TRBD2. This CDR3 has 15 amino acids. In germline, CDR1 is SGDLS, CDR2 YYNGEE. J lost 3 bases, V lost 4 bases, and 8 bases had no gene match.

This clonotype was seen ten or more times. CDR3 sequence reads: CSVSRQATEAFF. As DNA, the CDR3 is TGCAGTGTATCCAGACAGGCCACTGAAGCTTTCTTT. This chain joins TRBV20-1 and TRBJ1-1; D might be TRBD1 (6 bases). The CDR3 length is 12 residues. Germline CDR1 reads DFQATT; CDR2 reads SNEGSKA (reference sequence). The ends were cut back, 7 bases at V and 4 bases at J, with 13 bases in the middle.

This sequence joins TRBV13 and TRBJ2-5; 7 bases are a match to TRBD2. The germline V gene has CDR1 PRHDT and CDR2 FYEKMQ (reference sequence). The CDR3 runs 14 residues. With V trimmed by 3 bases and J by 4 bases, 5 bases remained unmatched. Here the CDR3 reads CASSFPGGRETQYF. The CDR3 coding sequence is TGTGCCAGCAGCTTTCCGGGGGGAAGAGAGACCCAGTACTTC.